What follows describes a single TCR beta chain. Its antigen target is currently unknown. Base qualities are not recorded, but no much larger clone differs from it by a single base. Donors were approximately 42 systemically healthy Caucasian individuals from Russia aged 6 to 90 years. Each donor gave roughly 9.5 milliliters of peripheral blood, collected into EDTA-treated Vacutainer tubes. Ficoll-Paque density-gradient centrifugation was used to isolate PBMCs, with at least 7 million per sample. Trizol reagent was used to extract total RNA from the PBMCs, yielding at least 5 micrograms per sample. The percentages of naive CD45RAhigh/CD27high T cells were determined by flow cytometry on a PBMC aliquot from every donor. The library relied on 5' RACE. The run used an Illumina HiSeq 2500. A second PCR of roughly 7 to 12 cycles was performed with a sample-barcoded 5' primer and a J-beta primer mix. A template-switch 5' adaptor carrying 12 random nucleotides introduced a unique molecular identifier onto each TCR beta cDNA molecule. At least 2.5 million CDR3-containing paired-end reads were obtained from each sample. All of the RNA was converted into first-strand cDNA using the Mint cDNA synthesis kit, with a TRBC-specific oligonucleotide serving as the primer. After uracil-DNA glycosylase treatment, a first 18-cycle PCR used universal primers M1SS and BC2_uni_R on all cDNA. Turning to the authors' computational methods: Each sample was normalized by randomly selecting 1 million high-quality reads, each carrying a distinct molecular identifier. Instead of being binned into consensus sequences, reads that shared molecular identifiers were thrown out. CDR3 identification, clonotype clustering and error correction used MiTCR with a Q25 quality threshold and the strictest error-elimination algorithm. A nonparametric unseen species model with Euler transformation was used to estimate a lower bound on total TCR beta diversity. TCRdb reprocessed the public reads (quality trimming at Q25 with fastp, clone calling with MiXCR) and kept in-frame beta chains. Identical CDR3 protein sequences are pooled into one entry, listed with their most common genes and DNA. TCRdb, not the original authors, processed these V and J calls. This sample holds about 720,000 distinct CDR3 sequences; roughly 25% were observed only once. The biggest ten clones account for approximately 3.7% of the sample.

This record belongs to a study of blood T cells in healthy people across ages (dated by TCRdb to about 2015). Broadly, across the study: Template switching captured roughly one uniquely barcoded TCR beta cDNA molecule per two T cells in model experiments. To track age-related changes in TCR beta repertoire diversity, the study relied on deep sequencing normalized with unique cDNA molecular identifiers. The donors were divided into four age groups: young (average around 16 years), middle-aged (about 40), aged (approximately 62) and long-lived (roughly 88). Using the same blood draw, the study looked at two additional independent replicas of 1 million unique cDNA reads for two donors, one aged 18 to 30 and the other aged 80 or older. Findings and caveats that apply to the study as a whole: Compared with the aged group, the long-lived group had more naive CD4+ T cells, fewer expanded clones and increased TCR diversity, a pattern suggesting age selection. Donor CMV infection status was unknown, potentially confounding age-related changes in expanded clonotypes. As age increased, observed TCR beta diversity per million T cells dropped in a roughly linear way, and a significant reduction was already evident by age 40. Estimates of total diversity based on one million sequenced T cells were considered lower bounds and underestimates. There was a strong correlation between observed TCR beta diversity and the percentage of naive T cells measured by flow cytometry. Conclusive comparison of naive and antigen-experienced compartments was prevented by the profiling of bulk unsorted PBMCs.

Relative to germline, V is missing 6 bases and J is missing 2 bases, with 5 bases of the junction outside any gene match. The germline V gene (reference sequence) sets CDR1 to SGHNT and CDR2 to YYREEE. The CDR3 has 15 amino acids, counting the end cysteine and phenylalanine. Only the CDR3 DNA is retained, 45 bases long and in frame from the first base. These same data were also listed under a study on T cells of mothers and their children. The second study reports: Donors were nine systemically healthy Caucasian individuals: three mothers and their six children. cDNA synthesis consumed the entire amount of extracted RNA, loaded at around 1.5 ug RNA in each 15 ul reaction. In the second PCR, the M1S primer added sample barcodes and 2-4 random nucleotides. Each mother yielded over 8.5 million TCR beta CDR3 reads and each child a few million reads. In both related and unrelated pairs, thymic selection shapes the output of TCR recombination in a similar way, with inherited differences having only a minor effect. Normalized repertoire overlap was always found to be slightly, but never significantly, higher in related mother-child pairs than in unrelated mother-child pairs. With a sensitivity of 90 to 100 clones per million clonotypes, no persistent microchimeric T cell clones were detected. To look for features that set related mother-child pairs apart from unrelated individuals, the researchers ran deep NGS to compare the TCR beta repertoires of mothers and children. On average, the children were roughly 12 +/- 4 years old, while the mothers were about 40 +/- 4 years old. Libraries were sequenced on Illumina HiSeq 2000 with 100+100 nt paired-end reads after adapter ligation with NEBNext reagents. To avoid cross-contamination, the mother libraries and the child libraries were prepared a month apart and sequenced in separate runs. For each donor, between about 450,000 and 2,300,000 distinct TCR beta clonotypes were identified. Naive TCR beta clonotypes were estimated from low-frequency clonotypes matched to each donor's FACS-determined naive share, without sorting.

The clonotype was recovered from a boy younger than 18 in good health. The specimen sequenced was blood. Recombination joined TRBV5-4 with TRBJ2-5, and 12 bases in between align with TRBD2. CDR3 loop: CASKRTSGVQETQYF. Here is the DNA: TGTGCCAGCAAACGGACTAGCGGGGTGCAAGAGACCCAGTACTTC.